The following is a TCR beta chain sequence with its context. The data derive from a study of CD8 T cells in ankylosing spondylitis. Deletions cut 6 bases from V and 4 bases from J, with 12 bases between. This CDR3 is 12 amino acids long. Germline-derived CDR1 and CDR2 are SQVTM and ANQGSEA. TCRdb passed the 5' RACE reads through MiXCR, listing each CDR3 protein once. The sample has 200,000 or so distinct CDR3 sequences; roughly 13% are singletons. The chain couples TRBV29-1 to TRBJ1-1, with unresolved D. Sequencing was carried out using blood, either unsorted or a sorted T cell fraction (not recorded which). This receptor was obtained from a female donor with ankylosing spondylitis or in good health (not recorded which). CDR3 sequence (DNA): TGCAGCGTGGCCAAGGGCGGCACTGAAGCTTTCTTT. Its translation: CSVAKGGTEAFF.